Here is one T cell receptor beta chain with its context. What it recognizes is unknown. The V end was cut by 3 bases, the J end by 1 base, with 6 bases between. This CDR3 has 13 residues. Germline V lookup: CDR1 SGHRS, CDR2 YFSETQ. This specimen belongs to a study of cytomegalovirus exposure and HLA in healthy donors. Study-wide points: Available immune exposure information covered CMV serostatus only.

Use of 60 Vbeta and 13 Jbeta primers characterized the PCR. Profiled with immunoSEQ multiplex PCR; TCRdb holds only in-frame clones, not every one. Of roughly 170,000 clones listed, around four fifths are singletons. The gene calls are TRBV5-1 and TRBJ2-3; D call uncertain. The receptor comes from a man aged 25-40 years in good health and CMV-seronegative. Sequenced material: PBMCs. Here the CDR3 DNA reads TGCGCCAGCAGCTCCGGTGGCACAGATACGCAGTATTTT. This translates into CASSSGGTDTQYF.